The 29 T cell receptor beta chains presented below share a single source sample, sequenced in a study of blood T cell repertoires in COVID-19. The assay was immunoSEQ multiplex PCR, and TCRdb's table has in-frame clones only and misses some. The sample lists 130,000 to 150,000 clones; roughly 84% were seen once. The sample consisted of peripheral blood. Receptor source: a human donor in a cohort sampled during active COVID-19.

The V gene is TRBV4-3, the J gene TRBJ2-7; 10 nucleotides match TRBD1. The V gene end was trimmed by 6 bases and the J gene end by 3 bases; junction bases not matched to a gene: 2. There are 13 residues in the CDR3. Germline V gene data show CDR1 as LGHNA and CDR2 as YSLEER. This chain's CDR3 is CASRGTGDYEQYF. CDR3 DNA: TGCGCCAGCAGGGGGACAGGGGACTACGAGCAGTACTTC.

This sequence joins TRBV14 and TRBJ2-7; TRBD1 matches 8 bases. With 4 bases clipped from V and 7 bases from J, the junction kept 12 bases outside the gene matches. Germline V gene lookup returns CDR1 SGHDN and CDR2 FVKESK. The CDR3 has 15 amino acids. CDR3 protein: CASSRLRDRPREQYF. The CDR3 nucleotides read TGTGCCAGCAGCCGACTCCGGGACAGGCCCAGGGAGCAGTACTTC.

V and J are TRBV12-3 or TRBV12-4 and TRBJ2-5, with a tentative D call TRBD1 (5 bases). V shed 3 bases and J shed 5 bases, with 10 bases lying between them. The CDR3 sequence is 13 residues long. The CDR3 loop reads CASSFRQGETQYF. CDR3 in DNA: TGTGCCAGCAGTTTCCGGCAGGGTGAGACCCAGTACTTC.

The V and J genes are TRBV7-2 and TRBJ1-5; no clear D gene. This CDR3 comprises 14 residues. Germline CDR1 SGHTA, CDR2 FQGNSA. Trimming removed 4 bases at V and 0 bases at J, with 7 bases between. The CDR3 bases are TGTGCCAGCAGCTCGGACTTTAGCAATCAGCCCCAGCATTTT. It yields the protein CASSSDFSNQPQHF. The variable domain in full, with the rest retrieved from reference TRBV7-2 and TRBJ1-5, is GAGVSQSPSNKVTEKGKDVELRCDPISGHTALYWYRQSLGQGLEFLIYFQGNSAPDKSGLPSDRFSAERTGGSVSTLTIQRTQQEDSAVYLCASSSDFSNQPQHFGDGTRLSIL.

The CDR3 loop reads CASSIGGATEAFF. The CDR3 DNA follows: TGTGCCAGTAGTATAGGGGGAGCCACTGAAGCTTTCTTT. This rearrangement joins TRBV19 to TRBJ1-1; no clear D. Looked up from germline, CDR1 is LNHDA and CDR2 is SQIVND (reference sequence). The CDR3 totals 13 residues. V was clipped by 1 base and J by 4 bases, with 7 bases between them. Looking up the rest from reference TRBV19 and TRBJ1-1 gives the full variable domain: DGGITQSPKYLFRKEGQNVTLSCEQNLNHDAMYWYRQDPGQGLRLIYYSQIVNDFQKGDIAEGYSVSREKKESFPLTVTSAQKNPTAFYLCASSIGGATEAFFGQGTRLTVV.

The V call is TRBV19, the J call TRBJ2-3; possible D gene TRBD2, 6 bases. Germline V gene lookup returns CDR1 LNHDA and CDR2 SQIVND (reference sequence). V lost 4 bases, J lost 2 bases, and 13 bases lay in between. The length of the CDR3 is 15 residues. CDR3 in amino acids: CASSTPGTSTDTQYF. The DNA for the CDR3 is TGTGCCAGTAGTACCCCGGGGACTTCCACAGATACGCAGTATTTT.

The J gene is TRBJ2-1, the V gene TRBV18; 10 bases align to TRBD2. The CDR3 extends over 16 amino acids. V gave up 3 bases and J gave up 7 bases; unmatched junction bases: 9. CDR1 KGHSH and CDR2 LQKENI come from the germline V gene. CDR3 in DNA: TGTGCCAGCTCACCCCAGCGGGGGGGCTTTGGGAATGAGCAGTTCTTC. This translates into CASSPQRGGFGNEQFF.

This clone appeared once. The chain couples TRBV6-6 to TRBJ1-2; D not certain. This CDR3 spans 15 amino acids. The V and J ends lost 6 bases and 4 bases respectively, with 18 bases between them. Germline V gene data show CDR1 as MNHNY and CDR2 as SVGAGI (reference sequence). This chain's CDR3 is CASRPPDGKAYGYTF. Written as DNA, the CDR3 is TGTGCCAGCAGACCACCTGACGGGAAGGCCTATGGCTACACCTTC.

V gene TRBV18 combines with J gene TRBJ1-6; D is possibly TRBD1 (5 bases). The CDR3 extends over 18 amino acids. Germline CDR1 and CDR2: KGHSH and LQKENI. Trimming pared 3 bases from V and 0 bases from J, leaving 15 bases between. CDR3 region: CASSPLPTASSYNSPLHF. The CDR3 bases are TGTGCCAGCTCACCCCTCCCGACAGCCAGCTCCTATAATTCACCCCTCCACTTT.

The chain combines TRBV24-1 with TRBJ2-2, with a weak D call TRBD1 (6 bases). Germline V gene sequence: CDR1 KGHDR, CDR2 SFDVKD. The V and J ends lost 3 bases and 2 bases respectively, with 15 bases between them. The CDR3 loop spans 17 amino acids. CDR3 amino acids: CATSDIGQKRNTGELFF. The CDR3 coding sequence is TGTGCCACCAGTGATATAGGACAGAAAAGAAACACCGGGGAGCTGTTTTTT.

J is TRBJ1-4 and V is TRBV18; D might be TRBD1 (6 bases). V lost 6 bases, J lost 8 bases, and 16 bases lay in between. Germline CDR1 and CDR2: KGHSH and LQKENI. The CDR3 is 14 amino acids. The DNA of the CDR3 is TGTGCCAGCTCTAACAGGGCAACGGGAGAAAAACTGTTTTTT. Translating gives CASSNRATGEKLFF.

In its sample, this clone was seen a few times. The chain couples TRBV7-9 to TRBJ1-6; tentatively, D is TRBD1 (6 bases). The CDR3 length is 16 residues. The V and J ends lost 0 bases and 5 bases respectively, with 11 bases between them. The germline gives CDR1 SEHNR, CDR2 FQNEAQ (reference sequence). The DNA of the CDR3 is TGTGCCAGCAGCTTAGCAGGGACACAGCATAATTCACCCCTCCACTTT. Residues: CASSLAGTQHNSPLHF.

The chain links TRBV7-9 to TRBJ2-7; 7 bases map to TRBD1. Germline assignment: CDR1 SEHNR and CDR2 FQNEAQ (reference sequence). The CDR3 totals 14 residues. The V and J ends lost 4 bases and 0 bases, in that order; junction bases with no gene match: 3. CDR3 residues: CASSSGTASYEQYF. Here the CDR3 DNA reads TGTGCCAGCAGCTCTGGGACAGCCTCCTACGAGCAGTACTTC.

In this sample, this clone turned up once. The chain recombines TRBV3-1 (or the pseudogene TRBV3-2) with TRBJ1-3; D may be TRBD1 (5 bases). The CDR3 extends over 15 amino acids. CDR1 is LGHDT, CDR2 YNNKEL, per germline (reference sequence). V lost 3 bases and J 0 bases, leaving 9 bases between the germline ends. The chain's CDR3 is CASSQTVSSGNTIYF. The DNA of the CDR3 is TGTGCCAGCAGCCAGACAGTGAGCTCTGGAAACACCATATATTTT.

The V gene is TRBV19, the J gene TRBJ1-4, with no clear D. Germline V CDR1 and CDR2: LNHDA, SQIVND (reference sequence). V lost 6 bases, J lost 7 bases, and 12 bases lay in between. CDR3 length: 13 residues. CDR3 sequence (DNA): TGTGCCAGTAGCCTCTCCCGGGGTGAAAAACTGTTTTTT. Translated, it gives CASSLSRGEKLFF.

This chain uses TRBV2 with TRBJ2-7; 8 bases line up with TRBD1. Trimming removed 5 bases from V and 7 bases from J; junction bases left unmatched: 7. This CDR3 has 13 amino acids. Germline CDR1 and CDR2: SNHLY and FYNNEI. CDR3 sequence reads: CASSRTGGREQYF. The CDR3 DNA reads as TGTGCCAGCAGTCGCACAGGGGGTAGGGAGCAGTACTTC. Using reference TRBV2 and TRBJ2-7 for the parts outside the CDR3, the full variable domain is EPEVTQTPSHQVTQMGQEVILRCVPISNHLYFYWYRQILGQKVEFLVSFYNNEISEKSEIFDDQFSVERPDGSNFTLKIRSTKLEDSAMYFCASSRTGGREQYFGPGTRLTVT.

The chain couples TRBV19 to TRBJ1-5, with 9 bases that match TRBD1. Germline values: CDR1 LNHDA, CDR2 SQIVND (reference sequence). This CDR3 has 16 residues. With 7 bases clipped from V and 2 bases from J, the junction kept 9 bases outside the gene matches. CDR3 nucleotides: TGTGCCAGTACCTTGAGTTGGGACAGGGGCAATCAGCCCCAGCATTTT. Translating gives CASTLSWDRGNQPQHF.

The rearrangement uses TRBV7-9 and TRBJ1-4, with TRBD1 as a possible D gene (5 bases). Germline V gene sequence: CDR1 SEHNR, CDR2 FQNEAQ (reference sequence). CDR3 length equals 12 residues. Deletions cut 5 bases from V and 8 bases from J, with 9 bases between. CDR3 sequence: CASSDSPEKLFF. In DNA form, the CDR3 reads TGTGCCAGCAGCGACAGCCCCGAAAAACTGTTTTTT.

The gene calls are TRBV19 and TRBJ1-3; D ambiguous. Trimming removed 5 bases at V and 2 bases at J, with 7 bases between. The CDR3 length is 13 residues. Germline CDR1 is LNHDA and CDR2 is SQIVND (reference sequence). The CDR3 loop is CASSSVPGNTIYF. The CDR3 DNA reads TGTGCCAGTAGTTCCGTTCCTGGAAACACCATATATTTT.

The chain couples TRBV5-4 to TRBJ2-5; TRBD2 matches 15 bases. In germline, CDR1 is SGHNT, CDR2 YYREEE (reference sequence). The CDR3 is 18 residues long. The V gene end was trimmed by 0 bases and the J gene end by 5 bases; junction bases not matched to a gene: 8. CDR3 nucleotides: TGTGCCAGCAGCTTGGGGACTAGCGGGGGGGGCCGGGTCGAGACCCAGTACTTC. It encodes CASSLGTSGGGRVETQYF.

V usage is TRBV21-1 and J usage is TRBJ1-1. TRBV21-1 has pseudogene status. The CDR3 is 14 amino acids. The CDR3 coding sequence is TGTGCCAGCAGCGGCGGACTTGCAGACACTGAAGCTTTCTTT. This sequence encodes CASSGGLADTEAFF.

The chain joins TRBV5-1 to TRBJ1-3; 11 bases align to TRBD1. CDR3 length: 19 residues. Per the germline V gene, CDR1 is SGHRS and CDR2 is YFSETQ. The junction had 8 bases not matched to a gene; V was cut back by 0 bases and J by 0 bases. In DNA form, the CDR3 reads TGCGCCAGCAGCTTGGGGACAGGGGGCTCCCTCTCCTCTGGAAACACCATATATTTT. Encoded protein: CASSLGTGGSLSSGNTIYF.

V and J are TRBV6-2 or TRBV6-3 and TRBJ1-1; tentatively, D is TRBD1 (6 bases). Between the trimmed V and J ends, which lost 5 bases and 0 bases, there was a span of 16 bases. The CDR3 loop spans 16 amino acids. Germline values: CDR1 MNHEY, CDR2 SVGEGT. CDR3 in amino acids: CASSTPWTDLNTEAFF. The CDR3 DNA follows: TGTGCCAGCAGTACACCTTGGACAGACCTGAACACTGAAGCTTTCTTT.

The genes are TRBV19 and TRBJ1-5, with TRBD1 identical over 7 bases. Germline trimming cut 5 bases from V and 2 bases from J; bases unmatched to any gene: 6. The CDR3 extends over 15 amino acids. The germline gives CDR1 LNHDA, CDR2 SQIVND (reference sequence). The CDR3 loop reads CASSPPGGGNQPQHF. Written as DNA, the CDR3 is TGTGCCAGTAGTCCTCCAGGGGGAGGCAATCAGCCCCAGCATTTT.

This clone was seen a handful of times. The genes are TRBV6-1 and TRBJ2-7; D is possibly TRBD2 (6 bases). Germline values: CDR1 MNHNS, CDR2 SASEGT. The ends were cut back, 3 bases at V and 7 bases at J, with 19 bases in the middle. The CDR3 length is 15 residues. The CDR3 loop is CASSDLGRGAGEQYF. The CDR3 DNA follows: TGTGCCAGCAGTGATCTGGGGCGGGGCGCGGGAGAGCAGTACTTC.

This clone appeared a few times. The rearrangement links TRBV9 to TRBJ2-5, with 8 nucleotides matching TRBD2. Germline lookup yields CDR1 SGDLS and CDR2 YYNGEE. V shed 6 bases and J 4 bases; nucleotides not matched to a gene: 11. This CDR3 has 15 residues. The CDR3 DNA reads TGTGCCAGCAACCGGGGGACTAGTTTCAGAGAGACCCAGTACTTC. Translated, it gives CASNRGTSFRETQYF.

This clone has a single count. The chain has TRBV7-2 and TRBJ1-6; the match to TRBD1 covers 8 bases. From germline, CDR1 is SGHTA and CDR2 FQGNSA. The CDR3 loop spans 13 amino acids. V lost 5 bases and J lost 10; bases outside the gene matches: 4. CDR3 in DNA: TGTGCCAGCAGCGCGGACAGGGACTCACCCCTCCACTTT. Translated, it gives CASSADRDSPLHF.

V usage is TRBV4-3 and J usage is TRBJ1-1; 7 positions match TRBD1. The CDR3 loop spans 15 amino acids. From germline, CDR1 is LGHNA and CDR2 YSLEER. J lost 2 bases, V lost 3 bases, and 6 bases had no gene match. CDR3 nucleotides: TGCGCCAGCAGCCACCCGGGACAGCTAAACACTGAAGCTTTCTTT. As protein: CASSHPGQLNTEAFF.

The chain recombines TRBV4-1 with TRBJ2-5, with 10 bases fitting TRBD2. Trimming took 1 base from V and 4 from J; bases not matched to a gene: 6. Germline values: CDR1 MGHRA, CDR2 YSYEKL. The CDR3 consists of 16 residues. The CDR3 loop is CASSQGPASGRETQYF. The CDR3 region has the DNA TGCGCCAGCAGCCAAGGCCCGGCTAGCGGGAGAGAGACCCAGTACTTC.